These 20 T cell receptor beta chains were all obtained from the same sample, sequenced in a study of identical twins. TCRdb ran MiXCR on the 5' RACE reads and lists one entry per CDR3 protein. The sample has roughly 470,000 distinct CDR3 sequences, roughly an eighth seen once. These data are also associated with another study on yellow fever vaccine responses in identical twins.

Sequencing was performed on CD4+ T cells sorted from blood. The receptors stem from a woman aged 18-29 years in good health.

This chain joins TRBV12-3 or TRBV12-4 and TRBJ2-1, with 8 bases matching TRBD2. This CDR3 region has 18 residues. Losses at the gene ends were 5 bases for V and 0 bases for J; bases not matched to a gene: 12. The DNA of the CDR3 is TGTGCCAGCAGTGAGCTAGCGGGTTTACACAGCTCCTACAATGAGCAGTTCTTC. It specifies CASSELAGLHSSYNEQFF.

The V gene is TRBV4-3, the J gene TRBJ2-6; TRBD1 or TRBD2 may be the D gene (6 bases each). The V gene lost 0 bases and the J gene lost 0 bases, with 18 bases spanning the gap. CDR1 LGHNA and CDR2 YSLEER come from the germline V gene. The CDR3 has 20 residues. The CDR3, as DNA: TGCGCCAGCAGCCAAGAGGCCGTGGGGGGCGCCTCCTCTGGGGCCAACGTCCTGACTTTC. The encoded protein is CASSQEAVGGASSGANVLTF.

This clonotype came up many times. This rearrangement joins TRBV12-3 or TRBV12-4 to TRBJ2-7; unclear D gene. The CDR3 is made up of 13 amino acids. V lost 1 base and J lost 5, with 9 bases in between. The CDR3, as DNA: TGTGCCAGCAGTTTAGTCCGAGGAGACGAGCAGTACTTC. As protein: CASSLVRGDEQYF.

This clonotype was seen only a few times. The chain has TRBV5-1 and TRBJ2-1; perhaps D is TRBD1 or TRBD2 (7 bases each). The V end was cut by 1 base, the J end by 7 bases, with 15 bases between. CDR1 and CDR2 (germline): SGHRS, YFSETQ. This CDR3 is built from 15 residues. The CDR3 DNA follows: TGCGCCAGCAGCTTGAGGCAGGGGGGGCTTAATGAGCAGTTCTTC. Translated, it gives CASSLRQGGLNEQFF.

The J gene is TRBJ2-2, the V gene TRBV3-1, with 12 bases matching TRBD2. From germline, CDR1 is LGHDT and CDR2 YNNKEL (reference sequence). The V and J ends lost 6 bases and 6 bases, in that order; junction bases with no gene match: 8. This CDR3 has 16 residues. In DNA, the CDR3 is TGTGCCAGCAGTCATATGGCTAGCGGGGGGGCCGGGGAGCTGTTTTTT. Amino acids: CASSHMASGGAGELFF.

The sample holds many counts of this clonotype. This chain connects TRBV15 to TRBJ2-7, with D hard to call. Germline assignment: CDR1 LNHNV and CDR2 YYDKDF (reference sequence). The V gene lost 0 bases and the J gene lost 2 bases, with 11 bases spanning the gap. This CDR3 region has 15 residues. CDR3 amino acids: CATSRDQAKTYEQYF. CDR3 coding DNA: TGTGCCACCAGCAGAGATCAGGCAAAGACCTACGAGCAGTACTTC.

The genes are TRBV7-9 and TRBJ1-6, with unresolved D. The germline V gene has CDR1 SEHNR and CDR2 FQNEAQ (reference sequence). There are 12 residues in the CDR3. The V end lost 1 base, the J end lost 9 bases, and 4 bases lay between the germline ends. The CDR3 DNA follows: TGTGCCAGCAGCTTAGAGGGTTCACCCCTCCACTTT. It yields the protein CASSLEGSPLHF.

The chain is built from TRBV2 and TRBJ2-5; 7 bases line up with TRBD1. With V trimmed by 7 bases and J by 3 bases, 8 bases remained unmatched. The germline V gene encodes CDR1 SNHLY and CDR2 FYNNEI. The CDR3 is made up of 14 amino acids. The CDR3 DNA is TGTGCCAGCACCGCCGGGACAGTAAAAGAGACCCAGTACTTC. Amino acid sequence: CASTAGTVKETQYF.

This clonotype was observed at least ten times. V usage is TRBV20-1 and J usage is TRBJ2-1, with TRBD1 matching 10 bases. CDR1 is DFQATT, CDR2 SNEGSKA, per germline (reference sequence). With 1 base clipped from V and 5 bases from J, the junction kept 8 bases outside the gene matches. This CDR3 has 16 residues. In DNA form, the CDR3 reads TGCAGTGCTAGAGCCCCCGGACAGGGGGGCAACAATGAGCAGTTCTTC. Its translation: CSARAPGQGGNNEQFF.

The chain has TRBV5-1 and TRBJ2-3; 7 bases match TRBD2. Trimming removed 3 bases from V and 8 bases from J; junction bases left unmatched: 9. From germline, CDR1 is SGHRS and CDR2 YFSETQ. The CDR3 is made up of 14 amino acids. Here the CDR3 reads CASSSPGSGGTQYF. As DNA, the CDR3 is TGCGCCAGCAGCTCCCCGGGGTCGGGAGGTACGCAGTATTTT.

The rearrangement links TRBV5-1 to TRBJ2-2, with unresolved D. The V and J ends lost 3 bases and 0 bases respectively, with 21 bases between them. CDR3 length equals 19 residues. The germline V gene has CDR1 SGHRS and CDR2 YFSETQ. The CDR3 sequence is CASSSRREVVGANTGELFF. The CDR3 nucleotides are TGCGCCAGCAGCTCCCGCCGTGAGGTTGTAGGAGCGAACACCGGGGAGCTGTTTTTT.

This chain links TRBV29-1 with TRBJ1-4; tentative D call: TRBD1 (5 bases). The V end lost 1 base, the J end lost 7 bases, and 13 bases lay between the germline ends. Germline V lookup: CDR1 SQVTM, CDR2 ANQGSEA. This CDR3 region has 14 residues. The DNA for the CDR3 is TGCAGCGTTGAAGGTGGGGCGATAGGTGAAAAACTGTTTTTT. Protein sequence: CSVEGGAIGEKLFF.

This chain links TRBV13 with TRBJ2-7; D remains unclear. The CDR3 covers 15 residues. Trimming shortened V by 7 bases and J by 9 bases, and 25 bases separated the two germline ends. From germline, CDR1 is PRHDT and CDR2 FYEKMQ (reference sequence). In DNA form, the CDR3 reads TGTGCCAGCACCTCTCGACGCCGCGGCAATGTTGGGCAGTACTTC. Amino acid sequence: CASTSRRRGNVGQYF.

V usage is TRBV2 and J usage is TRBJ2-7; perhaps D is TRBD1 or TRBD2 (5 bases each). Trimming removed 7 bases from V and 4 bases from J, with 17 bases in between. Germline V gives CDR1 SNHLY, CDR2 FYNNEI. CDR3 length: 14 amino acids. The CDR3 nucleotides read TGTGCCAGCATCAGGGACCTAAGATCGTACGAGCAGTACTTC. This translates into CASIRDLRSYEQYF.

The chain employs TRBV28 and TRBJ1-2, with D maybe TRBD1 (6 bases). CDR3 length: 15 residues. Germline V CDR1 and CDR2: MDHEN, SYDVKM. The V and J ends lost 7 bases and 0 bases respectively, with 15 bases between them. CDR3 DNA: TGTGCCAGCATCAAGGGGACAAGTGCTAACTATGGCTACACCTTC. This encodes CASIKGTSANYGYTF.

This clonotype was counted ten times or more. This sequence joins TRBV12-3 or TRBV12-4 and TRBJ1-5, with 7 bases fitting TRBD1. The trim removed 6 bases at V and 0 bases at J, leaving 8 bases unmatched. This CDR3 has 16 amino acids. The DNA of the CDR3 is TGTGCCAGCAGACTTACAGGGGACCCTAGCAATCAGCCCCAGCATTTT. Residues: CASRLTGDPSNQPQHF.

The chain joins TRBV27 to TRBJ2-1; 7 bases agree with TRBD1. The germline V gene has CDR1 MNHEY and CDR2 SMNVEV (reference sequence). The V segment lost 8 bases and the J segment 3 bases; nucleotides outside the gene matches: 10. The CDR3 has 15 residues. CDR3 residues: CASRKDRVNYNEQFF. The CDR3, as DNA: TGTGCCAGCCGAAAAGACAGGGTAAACTACAATGAGCAGTTCTTC.

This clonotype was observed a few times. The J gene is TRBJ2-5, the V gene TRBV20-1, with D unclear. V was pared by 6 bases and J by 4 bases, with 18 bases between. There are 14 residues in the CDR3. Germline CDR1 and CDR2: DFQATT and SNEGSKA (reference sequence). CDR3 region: CSAIDTRGRETQYF. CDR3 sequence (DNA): TGCAGTGCCATAGATACCCGCGGAAGAGAGACCCAGTACTTC.

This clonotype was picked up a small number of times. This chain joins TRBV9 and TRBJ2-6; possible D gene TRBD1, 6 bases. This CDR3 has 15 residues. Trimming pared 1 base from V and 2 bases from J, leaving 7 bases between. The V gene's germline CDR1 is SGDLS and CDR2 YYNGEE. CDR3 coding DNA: TGTGCCAGCAGCGTAACAGGGCCTGGGGCCAACGTCCTGACTTTC. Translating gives CASSVTGPGANVLTF.

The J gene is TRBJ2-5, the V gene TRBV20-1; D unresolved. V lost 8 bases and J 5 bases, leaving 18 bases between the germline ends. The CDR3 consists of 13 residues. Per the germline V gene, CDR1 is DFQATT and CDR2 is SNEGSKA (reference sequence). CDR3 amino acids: CSKGSGTGETQYF. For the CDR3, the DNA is TGCAGTAAAGGGTCTGGAACCGGGGAGACCCAGTACTTC.